Listed below are T cell receptor beta chains from one sample, sequenced in a study of shared clonotypes between healthy human individuals. The table came from immunoSEQ multiplex PCR; TCRdb's copy has only in-frame clones and leaves some out. The sample consists of under 750,000 clones, just under 75% of them appearing once. Sequencing used memory CD4+ T cells sorted from blood. The receptors come from a woman in her 30s in good health. CDR3s include the opening cysteine and the closing phenylalanine or tryptophan. Each record gives: V gene, clone size, J gene, D gene, CDR3 DNA, CDR3 protein. The D gene is left open where the match is weak. The size of a clone is reported for some rows only, either as once, few or many, or as a class for expanded clones.

>TRBV29-1|NA|TRBJ2-1|NA
TGCAGCGTTAAACATCGGGCGGGCAATGAGCAGTTCTTC
CSVKHRAGNEQFF
>TRBV18|NA|TRBJ2-7|NA
TGTGCCAGCTCACCAAAGGGGGAGGGACCCTTGGACGAGCAGTACTTC
CASSPKGEGPLDEQYF
>TRBV28|NA|TRBJ1-5|NA
TGTGCCAGCAGTTTCCTTGGGGGATCGGGCAATCAGCCCCAGCATTTT
CASSFLGGSGNQPQHF
>TRBV18|NA|TRBJ2-7|TRBD2
TGTGCCAGCTCACCGGGGACTAGCGGGGCCTACGAGCAGTACTTC
CASSPGTSGAYEQYF
>TRBV5-5|few|TRBJ2-7|TRBD1
TGTGCCAGCAGCCGTAAGGGGACAGGGGGCAACTACGAGCAGTACTTC
CASSRKGTGGNYEQYF
>TRBV7-2|NA|TRBJ2-5|TRBD2
TGTGCCAGCAGTCCAAGACCCGGGTCAGCGGGAGGGAGAGAGACCCAGTACTTC
CASSPRPGSAGGRETQYF
>TRBV5-1|NA|TRBJ2-2|NA
TGCGCCAGCAGCTTGGAGCCAGACTACGGGGAGCTGTTTTTT
CASSLEPDYGELFF
>TRBV7-3|NA|TRBJ1-1|NA
TGTGCCAGCAGCTTAGGGAGGCACAGATTGAACACTGAAGCTTTCTTT
CASSLGRHRLNTEAFF
>TRBV12-1|NA|TRBJ2-7|NA
TGTGCCAGTCAAGAAACGGGGGCGGTGGGCCAGTCCTACGAGCAGTACTTC
CASQETGAVGQSYEQYF
>TRBV6-6|NA|TRBJ2-7|TRBD1
TGTGCCAGCACGGGACAGGGGAGCCACGAGCAGTACTTC
CASTGQGSHEQYF
>TRBV14|NA|TRBJ2-1|TRBD2
TGTGCCAGCGAAGGGACTAGCGCGGACAATGAGCAGTTCTTC
CASEGTSADNEQFF
>TRBV28|NA|TRBJ2-7|NA
TGTGCCAGCAGTTTAGTAGGGTTTCCCTACGAGCAGTACTTC
CASSLVGFPYEQYF
>TRBV5-1|once|TRBJ2-1|NA
TGCGCCAGCAGCTTAAGCGAAAGGAATGAGCAGTTCTTC
CASSLSERNEQFF
>TRBV5-1|few|TRBJ2-7|TRBD1
TGCGCCAGCAGCGCCTCAGGGGGTGCCTACGAGCAGTACTTC
CASSASGGAYEQYF
>TRBV7-8|many|TRBJ2-7|NA
TGTGCCAGCAGCTTAGTACGTATACCCTACGAGCAGTACTTC
CASSLVRIPYEQYF
>TRBV23-1|NA|TRBJ1-1|NA
TGCGCCAGCAGACCAGTTTGGGCTTTCTTT
CASRPVWAFF
>TRBV5-1|few|TRBJ2-2|TRBD2
TGCGCCAGCAGGCAAGCGGGAGGTGACACCGGGGAGCTGTTTTTT
CASRQAGGDTGELFF
>TRBV4-1|NA|TRBJ1-6|NA
TGCGCCAGCAGCCAGGACCCGAGCCGGGGTTCACCCCTCCACTTT
CASSQDPSRGSPLHF
>TRBV11-1|many|TRBJ2-6|NA
TGTGCCAGCAGCCTAGGTACATCCTCTGGGGCCAACGTCCTGACTTTC
CASSLGTSSGANVLTF
>TRBV7-9|NA|TRBJ2-7|NA
TGTGCCAGCAGCTTGACTACCTACGAGCAGTACTTC
CASSLTTYEQYF
>TRBV28|NA|TRBJ1-5|NA
TGTGCCAGCAGTCCGGACACCCGCAATCAGCCCCAGCATTTT
CASSPDTRNQPQHF
>TRBV30|once|TRBJ1-2|NA
TGTGCCTGGAGTGTGAGTTCGAGCTATGGCTACACCTTC
CAWSVSSSYGYTF
>TRBV13|once|TRBJ2-3|TRBD2
TGTGCCAGCGCAATAAGGGCGGGAGGGCTGGATACGCAGTATTTT
CASAIRAGGLDTQYF
>TRBV28|NA|TRBJ2-7|NA
TGTGCCAGCAGCCTTGACACCTACGAGCAGTACTTC
CASSLDTYEQYF
>TRBV7-2|NA|TRBJ2-2|NA
TGTGCCAGCAGCCGACAGAACCTGAACACCGGGGAGCTGTTTTTT
CASSRQNLNTGELFF
>TRBV10-1|NA|TRBJ2-5|NA
TGCGCCAGCAGTGCCGGGGACCAGGAGACCCAGTACTTC
CASSAGDQETQYF
>TRBV5-1|few|TRBJ2-6|TRBD2
TGCGCCAGCAGCACTGGGGGAGGGGTCTCTTGGGCCAACGTCCTGACTTTC
CASSTGGGVSWANVLTF
>TRBV4-1|NA|TRBJ1-4|NA
TGCGCCAGCAGCCGACAGGCCGTTAATGAAAAACTGTTTTTT
CASSRQAVNEKLFF
>TRBV4-1|few|TRBJ1-4|NA
TGCGCCAGCAGCCAAGGGGTCGCCAGGGTAGAAGAAAAACTGTTTTTT
CASSQGVARVEEKLFF
>TRBV10-3|NA|TRBJ1-1|TRBD1
TGTGCCATCAGCCAACAGGGGAATGAAGCTTTCTTT
CAISQQGNEAFF
>TRBV7-8|NA|TRBJ2-1|TRBD2
TGTGCCAGCAGCCCCGAAGCGGGAGTATTTACGGGTAGGGATGAGCAGTTCTTC
CASSPEAGVFTGRDEQFF
>TRBV10-3|few|TRBJ2-7|TRBD1
TGTGCCATCAGCAGTCAACAGGGGAGTGGGGAGCAGTACTTC
CAISSQQGSGEQYF
>TRBV28|NA|TRBJ1-4|TRBD1
TGTGCCAGCAGTTCCGAGGGGACAGTAAGAGGGTATAATGAAAAACTGTTTTTT
CASSSEGTVRGYNEKLFF
>TRBV5-1|many|TRBJ2-7|NA
TGCGCCAGCAGCTTGGGATGGGGCTCGTGGGAGCAGTACTTC
CASSLGWGSWEQYF
>TRBV2|NA|TRBJ2-5|TRBD2
TGTGCCAGCGGGTGGCTAGCGGGAGCAGAGACCCAGTACTTC
CASGWLAGAETQYF
>TRBV28|NA|TRBJ1-5|TRBD1
TGTGCCAGCAGCCGACTCCCGGGACAGGGAAATCAGCCCCAGCATTTT
CASSRLPGQGNQPQHF
>TRBV7-9|NA|TRBJ1-5|NA
TGTGCCAGCAGCTTAGGAGAGTTCAGCCAGCCCCAGCATTTT
CASSLGEFSQPQHF
>TRBV2|NA|TRBJ2-2|NA
TGTGCCAGCAGTCCCAGAACGAGCACCGGGGAGCTGTTTTTT
CASSPRTSTGELFF
>TRBV18|once|TRBJ1-4|NA
TGTGCCAGCTCACCGTCCGTCAGGGCAAATGAAAAACTGTTTTTT
CASSPSVRANEKLFF
>TRBV19|NA|TRBJ1-5|TRBD1
TGTGCCAGTAGTATAGTTCAACAGGGGAATCAGCCCCAGCATTTT
CASSIVQQGNQPQHF
>TRBV6-5|NA|TRBJ2-2|TRBD2
TGTGCCAGCAGTTACGTAGCGGGAGTTAGGGAGCTGTTTTTT
CASSYVAGVRELFF
>TRBV6-6|NA|TRBJ2-7|TRBD2
TGTGCCAGCAGTCCGAGCGGGAGGTCTTACGAGCAGTACTTC
CASSPSGRSYEQYF
>TRBV18|NA|TRBJ2-1|TRBD2
TGTGCCAGCTCACCACCGTCTAGCGGGAAGTGGAACAATGAGCAGTTCTTC
CASSPPSSGKWNNEQFF
>TRBV4-1|NA|TRBJ2-1|NA
TGCGCCAGCAGCCAGGGGACCATCCCTCCGTCTGAGCAGTTCTTC
CASSQGTIPPSEQFF
>TRBV28|NA|TRBJ2-7|NA
TGTGCCAGCAGTCCAGATTGGGAGCAGTACTTC
CASSPDWEQYF
>TRBV19|NA|TRBJ1-5|TRBD1
TGTGCCAGTAGTATGACAGGGGAAGGCAATCAGCCCCAGCATTTT
CASSMTGEGNQPQHF
>TRBV12-5|few|TRBJ2-2|NA
TGTGCTAGTGGTACAGAAACCGGGGAGCTGTTTTTT
CASGTETGELFF
>TRBV11-2|NA|TRBJ1-2|TRBD1
TGTGCCAGCAGCTCCCAAAGGACCTCGACAGGGGGCTTCGGTGGCTACACCTTC
CASSSQRTSTGGFGGYTF
>TRBV5-4|NA|TRBJ2-7|NA
TGTGCCAGCAGCTTGGGTTGGGGGGAGGCCTACGAGCAGTACTTC
CASSLGWGEAYEQYF
>TRBV5-1|once|TRBJ2-1|NA
TGCGCCAGCAGCCTCGGGAGTCCCTACAATGAGCAGTTCTTC
CASSLGSPYNEQFF